This TCR beta chain was recorded in a study of T cell clonotyping in hematopoietic cell transplantation. The V and J ends lost 2 bases and 8 bases, in that order; junction bases with no gene match: 7. Looked up from germline, CDR1 is MNHNS and CDR2 is SASEGT. This CDR3 has 14 residues. This clone occurred once. Its antigen is not known. Assay used: immunoSEQ multiplex PCR; TCRdb lists only in-frame clones, some missing. The sample records around 15,000 clones, around 66% being singletons. Study outcomes and limitations: Without cell sorting, CD4 versus CD8 contributions remain unresolved. Recipient TCR diversity dropped after transplant; expanded clonotypes rose from day 30 to 180.

Samples: about 28 days before transplant, then days 30, 100 and 180 after. Sequenced material: PBMCs, taken 30 days after allogeneic stem cell transplant. V is TRBV6-1 and J is TRBJ1-2; TRBD1 matches at 8 bases. This clonotype was sampled from a male patient aged 45-60 years who had an allogeneic stem cell transplant from an unrelated donor, so T cells may come from the graft donor. Some clones in this sample may be carry-over from other donors' samples. This CDR3 reads CASSETQGAVGYTF. Written as DNA, the CDR3 is TGTGCCAGCAGTGAAACTCAGGGGGCGGTAGGCTACACCTTC.